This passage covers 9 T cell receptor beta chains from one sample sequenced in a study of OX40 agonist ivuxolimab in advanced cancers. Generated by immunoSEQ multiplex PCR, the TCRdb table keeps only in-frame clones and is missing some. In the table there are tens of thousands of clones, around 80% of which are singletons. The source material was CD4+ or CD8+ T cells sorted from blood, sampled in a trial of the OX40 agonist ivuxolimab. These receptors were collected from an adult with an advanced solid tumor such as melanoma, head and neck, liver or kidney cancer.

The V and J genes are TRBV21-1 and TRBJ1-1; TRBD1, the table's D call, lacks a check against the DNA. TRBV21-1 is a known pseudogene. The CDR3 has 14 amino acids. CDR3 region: CASSAWTGHTEAFF. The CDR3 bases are TGTGCCAGCAGCGCCTGGACAGGGCACACTGAAGCTTTCTTT.

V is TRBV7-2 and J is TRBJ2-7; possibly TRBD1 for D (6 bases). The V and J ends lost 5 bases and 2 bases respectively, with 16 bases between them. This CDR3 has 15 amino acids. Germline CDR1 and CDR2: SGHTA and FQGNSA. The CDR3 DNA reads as TGTGCCAGCAGCCCCACCGGGACACCAACCTACGAGCAGTACTTC. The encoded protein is CASSPTGTPTYEQYF.

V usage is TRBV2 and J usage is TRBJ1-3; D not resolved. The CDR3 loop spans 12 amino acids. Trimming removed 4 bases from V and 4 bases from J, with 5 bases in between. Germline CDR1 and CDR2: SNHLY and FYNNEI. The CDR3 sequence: CASSVSGNTIYF. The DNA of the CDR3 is TGTGCCAGCAGTGTCTCGGGAAACACCATATATTTT.

CDR3 sequence reads: CASSKISGHLSYEQYF. The DNA of the CDR3 is TGTGCCAGCAGCAAGATCTCGGGACACCTCTCCTACGAGCAGTACTTC. The V and J genes are TRBV21-1 and TRBJ2-7; TRBD1 reflects the table's D call only, with no check against the DNA. TRBV21-1 is reported as a pseudogene. This CDR3 has 16 residues.

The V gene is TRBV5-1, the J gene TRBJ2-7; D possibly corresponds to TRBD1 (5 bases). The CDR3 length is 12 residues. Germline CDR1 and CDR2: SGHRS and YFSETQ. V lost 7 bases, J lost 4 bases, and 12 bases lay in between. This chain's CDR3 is CASGARSYEQYF. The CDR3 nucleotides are TGCGCCAGCGGGGCCAGAAGTTACGAGCAGTACTTC.

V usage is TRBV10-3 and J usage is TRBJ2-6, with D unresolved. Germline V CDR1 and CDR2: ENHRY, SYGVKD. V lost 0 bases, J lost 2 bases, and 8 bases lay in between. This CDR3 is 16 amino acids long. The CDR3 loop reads CAISESQRPGANVLTF. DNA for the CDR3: TGTGCCATCAGTGAGTCCCAACGCCCTGGGGCCAACGTCCTGACTTTC.

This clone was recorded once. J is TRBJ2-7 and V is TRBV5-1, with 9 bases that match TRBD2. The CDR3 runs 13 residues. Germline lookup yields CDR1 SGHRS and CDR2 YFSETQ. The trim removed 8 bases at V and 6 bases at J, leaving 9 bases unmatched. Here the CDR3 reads CASRLREGLEQYF. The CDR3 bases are TGCGCCAGTAGGTTGCGGGAGGGCCTCGAGCAGTACTTC.

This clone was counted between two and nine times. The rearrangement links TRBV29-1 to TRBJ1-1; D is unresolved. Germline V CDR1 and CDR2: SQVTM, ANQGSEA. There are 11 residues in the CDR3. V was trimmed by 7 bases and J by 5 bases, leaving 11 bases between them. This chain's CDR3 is CSAFTDTEAFF. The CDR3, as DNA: TGCAGCGCCTTTACAGATACTGAAGCTTTCTTT.

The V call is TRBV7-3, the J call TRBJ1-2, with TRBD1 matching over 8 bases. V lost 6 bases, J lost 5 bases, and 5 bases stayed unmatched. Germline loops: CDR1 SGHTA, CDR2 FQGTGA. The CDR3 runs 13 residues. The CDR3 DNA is TGTGCCAGCAGTGGGGGACAGGAGTATGGCTACACCTTC. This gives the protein CASSGGQEYGYTF.